This T cell receptor beta chain was profiled in a study of blood T cell repertoires in COVID-19. Participant age was roughly 18 to 95 years, and participants resided in approximately 25 US areas. The authors' processing: Quantification of nucleated cells was approximated via reference gene primer amplification. The table came from immunoSEQ multiplex PCR; TCRdb's copy has only in-frame clones and leaves some out. The V and J calls and clone size were taken over from that table, and D and trimming were inferred from the DNA. This table has over 350,000 clones, roughly nine tenths appearing once. Germline lookup yields CDR1 WNHNN and CDR2 SYGVQD (reference sequence). The CDR3 contains 16 residues. V was pared by 2 bases and J by 4 bases, with 15 bases between.

Material for sequencing was PBMCs or T cells enriched from blood (not recorded which). The rearrangement uses TRBV10-1 and TRBJ1-5; a weak D match, TRBD1 (6 bases). The source of this sequence is a woman under 30 with acute COVID-19. CDR3 sequence: CASSEVYREGNQPQHF. As DNA, the CDR3 is TGCGCCAGCAGTGAGGTCTACAGGGAGGGAAATCAGCCCCAGCATTTT.